The rows below give T cell receptor beta chains drawn from one sample of a study of STAT5B mutations in CD4+ large granular lymphocyte leukemia. Repertoires were generated with immunoSEQ multiplex PCR, while TCRdb's copy carries only in-frame clones and drops some. The profile shows about 35,000 clones, 65% to 70% of them singletons. Sequenced: CD4+ T cells from blood buffy coats. These TCRs come from a human donor in good health. Each CDR3 is given with its conserved first and last residue. The D gene is left open where the match is weak. Size tells how often a clone was seen (once, few, many) or the class of an expanded clone, and some rows leave it out.

>TRBJ2-5|NA|NA|TRBV5-1
TGCGCCAGCAGCTTGTCTGCGGCATTGGGGGAGACCCAGTACTTC
CASSLSAALGETQYF
>TRBJ2-2|NA|NA|TRBV5-1
TGCGCCAGCAGCTGGCGGGAACTAGGGACCGGGGAGCTGTTTTTT
CASSWRELGTGELFF
>TRBJ1-5|few|TRBD1|TRBV6-6
TGTGCCAGCGTCGGGGGGCAGGGGGTTAATCAGCCCCAGCATTTT
CASVGGQGVNQPQHF
>TRBJ2-5|NA|NA|TRBV23-1
TGCGCCAGCAGGAGGACAGACGGGGAGGCAGAGACCCAGTACTTC
CASRRTDGEAETQYF
>TRBJ2-2|NA|TRBD2|TRBV11-3
TGTGCCAGCAGCTTAGATTTCGCTAGCGGGGGCGCTGGGATCGGGGAGCTGTTTTTT
CASSLDFASGGAGIGELFF
>TRBJ1-1|few|NA|TRBV12-5
TGTGCTAGTGGTCCACCTAAAGATTCCACTATGTTCACTGAAGCTTTCTTT
CASGPPKDSTMFTEAFF
>TRBJ2-7|NA|TRBD2|TRBV15
TGTGCCACCAGCAGAGAATCCCCATCTAGCGGGGGGTACGAGCAGTACTTC
CATSRESPSSGGYEQYF
>TRBJ2-5|NA|NA|TRBV29-1
TGCAGCGCCCGGCTCCGGGACAAACAAGAGACCCAGTACTTC
CSARLRDKQETQYF
>TRBJ2-2|NA|NA|TRBV5-1
TGCGCCAGCAGCTTGGCGGGGACACCGAACACCGGGGAGCTGTTTTTT
CASSLAGTPNTGELFF
>TRBJ2-5|NA|NA|TRBV7-2
TGTGCCAGCAGCTTAGTCGTGGGGGGTGCCGGAGAGACCCAGTACTTC
CASSLVVGGAGETQYF
>TRBJ1-3|NA|NA|TRBV5-1
TGCGCCAGCAGCCTCAATGGGCCTCAAGATGGAAACACCATATATTTT
CASSLNGPQDGNTIYF
>TRBJ1-1|few|TRBD1|TRBV5-1
TGCGCCAGCAGCGTCGCACAGGGGGTTGAAGCTTTCTTT
CASSVAQGVEAFF
>TRBJ2-7|NA|NA|TRBV7-8
TGTGCCAGCAGCGTCGAAGAAAGGTACGAGCAGTGCTTC
CASSVEERYEQCF
>TRBJ1-2|NA|NA|TRBV5-1
TGCGCCAGCAGCTTGGGACAGGAGGGAGGCTACACCTTC
CASSLGQEGGYTF
>TRBJ1-1|NA|NA|TRBV28
TGTGCCAGCAGACCCGCCGAGGCCTTTACGACTGAAGCTTTCTTT
CASRPAEAFTTEAFF
>TRBJ1-1|NA|TRBD1|TRBV19
TGTGCCAGTAGTATAATTGGACAGGGACGGGCTGAAGCTTTCTTT
CASSIIGQGRAEAFF
>TRBJ1-4|NA|TRBD1|TRBV19
TGTGCCAGTAGTAGGGGGACAGGGGAAAAACTGTTTTTT
CASSRGTGEKLFF
>TRBJ1-1|NA|NA|TRBV7-9
TGTGCCAGCAGCCTAGATCCTTACCTTGGGGCCTTCTTT
CASSLDPYLGAFF
>TRBJ2-3|NA|NA|TRBV7-9
TGTGCCAGCAGCTCAGGGACCTATACGCAGTATTTT
CASSSGTYTQYF
>TRBJ1-1|once|TRBD1|TRBV6-5
TGTGCCAGCAGTTACCTAGGACAGGGTGGCGCTGAAGCTTTCTTT
CASSYLGQGGAEAFF
>TRBJ1-5|few|TRBD1|TRBV28
TGTGCCAGCAGCTCGGACAGGCACAATCAGCCCCAGCATTTT
CASSSDRHNQPQHF
>TRBJ2-7|NA|TRBD1|TRBV10-2
TGCGCCAGCAGAAACCGGGACAGGGCCTACGAGCAGTACTTC
CASRNRDRAYEQYF
>TRBJ2-2|NA|NA|TRBV7-9
TGTGCCAGCAGCTCCGCTCCGACAGGGGAGCTGTTTTTT
CASSSAPTGELFF
>TRBJ1-1|NA|NA|TRBV11-3
TGTGCCAGCAGCTTAGAGCGGGGCCCAGCTTTCTTT
CASSLERGPAFF
>TRBJ1-1|NA|NA|TRBV20-1
TGCAGTGGAACAGAGAACACTGAAGCTTTCTTT
CSGTENTEAFF
>TRBJ1-4|NA|TRBD1|TRBV5-1
TGCGCCAGCAGCTTCCAGGGGGCGTATGAAAAACTGTTTTTT
CASSFQGAYEKLFF
>TRBJ1-1|few|TRBD1|TRBV28
TGTGCCAGCAGCCCAGGAGACAGGGGGCGGGACACTGAAGCTTTCTTT
CASSPGDRGRDTEAFF
>TRBJ1-1|NA|NA|TRBV2
TGTGCCAGCAGTGTGTACACTGAAGCTTTCTTT
CASSVYTEAFF
>TRBJ2-3|NA|TRBD2|TRBV4-1
TGCGCCAGCAGCCATCAGCTAGCGGGGGGTGCCACTAGCACAGATACGCAGTATTTT
CASSHQLAGGATSTDTQYF
>TRBJ1-6|NA|NA|TRBV27
TGTGCCAGCAGTTTAAGCCGGAGCTCCTATAATTCACCCCTCCACTTT
CASSLSRSSYNSPLHF
>TRBJ1-5|NA|NA|TRBV6-6
TGTGCCAGCAGCGGCCAGGTAGGGGTTCAGCCCCAGCATTTT
CASSGQVGVQPQHF
>TRBJ1-1|NA|NA|TRBV20-1
TGCAGTGCGAAATCCCTCACTGAAGCTTTCTTT
CSAKSLTEAFF
>TRBJ1-4|NA|NA|TRBV6-5
TGTGCCAGCAGTAATTCAGGGTCAACTAATGAAAAACTGTTTTTT
CASSNSGSTNEKLFF
>TRBJ1-2|NA|NA|TRBV28
TGTGCCAGCAGGCCTCCCCAGGGACCATATGGCTACACCTTC
CASRPPQGPYGYTF
>TRBJ1-2|few|NA|TRBV5-1
TGCGCCAGCAGCTTGGTGGGCGGAGACTATGGCTACACCTTC
CASSLVGGDYGYTF
>TRBJ1-2|few|TRBD1|TRBV18
TGTGCCAGCTCATTCCAGGGGGCGGGAGCTGGCTACACCTTC
CASSFQGAGAGYTF
>TRBJ1-3|NA|TRBD1|TRBV5-6
TGTGCCAGCAGCCAGCGACAGGGTTTAGGTAACACCATATATTTT
CASSQRQGLGNTIYF